These 11 T cell receptor beta chains originate from one sample sequenced in a study of blood T cell repertoires in COVID-19. Repertoires were generated with immunoSEQ multiplex PCR, while TCRdb's copy carries only in-frame clones and drops some. Of under 80,000 clones listed, 83% are singletons. Source material: peripheral blood. Receptor source: a woman aged 55 to 70 with acute or convalescent COVID-19.

The chain links TRBV3-1 (or the pseudogene TRBV3-2) to TRBJ1-1; D is perhaps TRBD1 (5 bases). The ends were cut back, 3 bases at V and 8 bases at J, with 16 bases in the middle. CDR3 size: 14 residues. Germline values: CDR1 LGHDT, CDR2 YNNKEL (reference sequence). CDR3 region: CASSHPPREKEAFF. The CDR3 DNA is TGTGCCAGCAGCCATCCCCCCAGGGAAAAGGAAGCTTTCTTT.

This clone was seen more than once but under ten times. V gene TRBV19 combines with J gene TRBJ1-5; D is possibly TRBD1 (6 bases). This CDR3 has 14 residues. V was clipped by 11 bases and J by 6 bases, with 20 bases between them. Germline CDR1 and CDR2: LNHDA and SQIVND (reference sequence). The CDR3 region has the DNA TGTGCCGGTGGGACCGCAGGGGAAGTTCAGCCCCAGCATTTT. Amino acids: CAGGTAGEVQPQHF.

The chain couples TRBV5-1 to TRBJ1-1; 7 bases line up with TRBD1. This CDR3 comprises 14 residues. Germline CDR1 is SGHRS and CDR2 is YFSETQ. After removal of 4 bases from V and 2 bases from J, the junction contained 5 bases not matched to a gene. CDR3 protein: CASSRDSKNTEAFF. In DNA form, the CDR3 reads TGCGCCAGCAGCCGGGACAGCAAAAACACTGAAGCTTTCTTT.

The genes are TRBV9 and TRBJ2-2; D uncertain. CDR1 SGDLS and CDR2 YYNGEE come from the germline V gene. This CDR3 is built from 16 residues. The V end lost 3 bases, the J end lost 0 bases, and 12 bases lay between the germline ends. The CDR3: CASSARLPPNTGELFF. CDR3 nucleotide sequence: TGTGCCAGCAGCGCGAGACTTCCCCCGAACACCGGGGAGCTGTTTTTT.

V and J are TRBV12-3 or TRBV12-4 and TRBJ1-5, with D tentatively TRBD1 (6 bases). There are 13 residues in the CDR3. Trimming cost V 5 bases and J 5 bases, with 10 bases left between them. The CDR3 loop reads CASSTGLDQPQHF. The CDR3 bases are TGTGCCAGCAGTACAGGGCTCGATCAGCCCCAGCATTTT.

CDR3 loop: CAISDQPGTGGGYTF. In DNA form, the CDR3 reads TGTGCCATCAGTGATCAACCCGGGACAGGGGGTGGCTACACCTTC. The chain uses TRBV10-3 and TRBJ1-2, with TRBD1 matching over 11 bases. Germline V gene sequence: CDR1 ENHRY, CDR2 SYGVKD. The CDR3 has 15 residues. Trimming at V came to 3 bases and at J to 7 bases, leaving 7 bases not matched to a gene.

In this sample, this clone turned up a few times. The chain recombines TRBV13 with TRBJ1-4, with D hard to call. V dropped 5 bases and J dropped 11 bases, with 12 bases sitting between them. Germline loops: CDR1 PRHDT, CDR2 FYEKMQ (reference sequence). This CDR3 has 12 residues. CDR3 protein: CASSPFRGKLFF. The CDR3 coding sequence is TGTGCCAGCAGCCCCTTCCGAGGGAAACTGTTTTTT.

The V call is TRBV6-5, the J call TRBJ1-1; D may be TRBD1 (6 bases). This CDR3 is 14 amino acids long. Germline V gene data show CDR1 as MNHEY and CDR2 as SVGAGI. V shed 4 bases and J shed 11 bases, with 20 bases lying between them. The CDR3: CASSFIGGRREAFF. Here the CDR3 DNA reads TGTGCCAGCAGTTTCATCGGGGGGCGAAGGGAGGCTTTCTTT.

The genes are TRBV6-6 and TRBJ2-1, with TRBD2 matching 10 bases. The CDR3 loop spans 15 amino acids. The V segment lost 6 bases and the J segment 7 bases; nucleotides outside the gene matches: 9. Germline V CDR1 and CDR2: MNHNY, SVGAGI (reference sequence). The CDR3 loop reads CASSPTPTSGNEQFF. Written as DNA, the CDR3 is TGTGCCAGCAGCCCTACCCCGACTAGCGGGAATGAGCAGTTCTTC.

The J gene is TRBJ2-5, the V gene TRBV5-1, with TRBD1 as a possible D gene (6 bases). Deletions cut 2 bases from V and 2 bases from J, with 13 bases between. CDR3 length equals 15 residues. Germline CDR1 SGHRS, CDR2 YFSETQ. Here the CDR3 DNA reads TGCGCCAGCAGCTTCCCCCGGGGACATCAAGAGACCCAGTACTTC. Protein sequence: CASSFPRGHQETQYF.

The gene calls are TRBV2 and TRBJ2-7; a possible D gene is TRBD2 (6 bases). This CDR3 has 13 residues. Germline-derived CDR1 and CDR2 are SNHLY and FYNNEI. V gave up 5 bases and J gave up 0 bases, with 8 bases separating them. CDR3 sequence (DNA): TGTGCCAGCAGTTCGACTAGCTCCTACGAGCAGTACTTC. This gives the protein CASSSTSSYEQYF.